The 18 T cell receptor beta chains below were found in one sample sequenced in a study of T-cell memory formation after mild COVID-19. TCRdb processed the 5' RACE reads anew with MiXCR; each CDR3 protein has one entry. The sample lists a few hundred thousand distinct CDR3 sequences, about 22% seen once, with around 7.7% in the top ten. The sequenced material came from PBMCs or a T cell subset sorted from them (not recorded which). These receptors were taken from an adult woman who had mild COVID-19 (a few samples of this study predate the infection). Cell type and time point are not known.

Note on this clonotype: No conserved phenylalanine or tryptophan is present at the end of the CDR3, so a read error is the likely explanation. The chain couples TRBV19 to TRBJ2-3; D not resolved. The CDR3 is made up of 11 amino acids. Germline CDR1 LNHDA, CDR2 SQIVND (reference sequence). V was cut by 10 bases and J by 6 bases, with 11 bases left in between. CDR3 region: CATRIVDTQYI. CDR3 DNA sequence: TGTGCCACCCGGATTGTGGATACGCAGTATATT.

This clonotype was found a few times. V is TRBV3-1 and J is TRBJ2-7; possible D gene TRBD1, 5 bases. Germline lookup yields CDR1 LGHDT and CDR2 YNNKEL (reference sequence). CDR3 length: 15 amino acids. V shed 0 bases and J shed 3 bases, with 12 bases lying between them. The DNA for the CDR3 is TGTGCCAGCAGCCAAGAGGCCCAGGGTCACTACGAGCAGTACTTC. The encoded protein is CASSQEAQGHYEQYF.

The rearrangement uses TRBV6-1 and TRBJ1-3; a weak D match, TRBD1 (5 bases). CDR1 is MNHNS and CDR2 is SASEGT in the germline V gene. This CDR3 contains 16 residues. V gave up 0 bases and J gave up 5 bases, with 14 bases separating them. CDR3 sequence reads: CASSEAGTPGRNTIYF. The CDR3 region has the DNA TGTGCCAGCAGTGAAGCAGGGACCCCGGGTAGAAACACCATATATTTT.

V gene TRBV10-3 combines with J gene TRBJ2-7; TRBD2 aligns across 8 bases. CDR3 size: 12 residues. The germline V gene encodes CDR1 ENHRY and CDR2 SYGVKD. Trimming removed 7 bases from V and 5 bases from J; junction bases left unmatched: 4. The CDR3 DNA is TGTGCCATCAAGAGCGGGAGTAACGAGCAGTACTTC. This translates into CAIKSGSNEQYF.

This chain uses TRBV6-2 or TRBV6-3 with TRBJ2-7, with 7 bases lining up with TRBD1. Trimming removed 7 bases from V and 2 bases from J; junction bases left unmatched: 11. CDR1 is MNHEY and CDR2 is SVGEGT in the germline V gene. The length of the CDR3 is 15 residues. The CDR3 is CASMGTRQGTYEQYF. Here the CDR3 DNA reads TGTGCCAGCATGGGGACCCGACAGGGCACCTACGAGCAGTACTTC.

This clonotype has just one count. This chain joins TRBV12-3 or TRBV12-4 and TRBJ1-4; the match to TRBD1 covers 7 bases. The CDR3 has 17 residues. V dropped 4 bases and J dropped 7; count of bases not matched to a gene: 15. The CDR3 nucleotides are TGTGCCAGCAGTTGGGGAGGGGGCAGAGGTGATGTTGAAAAACTGTTTTTT. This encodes CASSWGGGRGDVEKLFF.

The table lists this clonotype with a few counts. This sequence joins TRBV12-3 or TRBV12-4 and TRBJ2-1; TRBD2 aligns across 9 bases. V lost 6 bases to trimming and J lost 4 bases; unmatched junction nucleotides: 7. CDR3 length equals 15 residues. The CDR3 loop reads CASSRSGGFYNEQFF. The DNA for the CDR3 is TGTGCCAGCAGCCGCAGCGGGGGGTTTTACAATGAGCAGTTCTTC.

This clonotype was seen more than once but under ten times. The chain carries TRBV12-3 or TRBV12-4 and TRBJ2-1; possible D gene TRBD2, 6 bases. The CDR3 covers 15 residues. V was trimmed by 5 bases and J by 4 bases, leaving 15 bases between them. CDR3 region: CASSPTSFGYNEQFF. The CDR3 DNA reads TGTGCCAGCAGTCCTACTAGCTTCGGATACAATGAGCAGTTCTTC.

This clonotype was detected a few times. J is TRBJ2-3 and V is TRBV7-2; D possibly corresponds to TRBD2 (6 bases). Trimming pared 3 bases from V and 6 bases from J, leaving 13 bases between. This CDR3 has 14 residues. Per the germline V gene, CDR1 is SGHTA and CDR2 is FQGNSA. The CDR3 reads CASSFLRGRDTQYF. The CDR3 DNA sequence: TGTGCCAGCAGCTTCCTGCGGGGAAGGGATACGCAGTATTTT. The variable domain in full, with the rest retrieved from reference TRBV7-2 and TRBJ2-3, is GAGVSQSPSNKVTEKGKDVELRCDPISGHTALYWYRQSLGQGLEFLIYFQGNSAPDKSGLPSDRFSAERTGGSVSTLTIQRTQQEDSAVYLCASSFLRGRDTQYFGPGTRLTVL.

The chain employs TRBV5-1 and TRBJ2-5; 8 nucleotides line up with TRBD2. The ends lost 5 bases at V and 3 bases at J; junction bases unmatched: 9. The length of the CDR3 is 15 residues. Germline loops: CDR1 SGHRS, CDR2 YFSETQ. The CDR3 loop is CASRLAGGSEETQYF. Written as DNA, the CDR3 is TGCGCCAGCAGACTGGCGGGGGGAAGCGAAGAGACCCAGTACTTC. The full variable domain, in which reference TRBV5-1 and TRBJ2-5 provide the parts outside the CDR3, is KAGVTQTPRYLIKTRGQQVTLSCSPISGHRSVSWYQQTPGQGLQFLFEYFSETQRNKGNFPGRFSGRQFSNSRSEMNVSTLELGDSALYLCASRLAGGSEETQYFGPGTRLLVL.

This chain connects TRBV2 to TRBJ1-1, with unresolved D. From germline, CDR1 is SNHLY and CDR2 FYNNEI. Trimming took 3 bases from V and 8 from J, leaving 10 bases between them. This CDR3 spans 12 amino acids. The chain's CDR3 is CASSDSMLEAFF. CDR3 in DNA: TGTGCCAGCAGTGATTCAATGTTGGAAGCTTTCTTT. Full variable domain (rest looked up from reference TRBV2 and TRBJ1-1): EPEVTQTPSHQVTQMGQEVILRCVPISNHLYFYWYRQILGQKVEFLVSFYNNEISEKSEIFDDQFSVERPDGSNFTLKIRSTKLEDSAMYFCASSDSMLEAFFGQGTRLTVV.

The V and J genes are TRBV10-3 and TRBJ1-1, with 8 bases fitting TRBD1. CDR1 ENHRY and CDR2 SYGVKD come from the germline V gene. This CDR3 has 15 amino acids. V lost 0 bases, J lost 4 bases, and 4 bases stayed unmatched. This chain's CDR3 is CAISESGQGSTEAFF. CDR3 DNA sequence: TGTGCCATCAGTGAGTCAGGACAGGGAAGCACTGAAGCTTTCTTT.

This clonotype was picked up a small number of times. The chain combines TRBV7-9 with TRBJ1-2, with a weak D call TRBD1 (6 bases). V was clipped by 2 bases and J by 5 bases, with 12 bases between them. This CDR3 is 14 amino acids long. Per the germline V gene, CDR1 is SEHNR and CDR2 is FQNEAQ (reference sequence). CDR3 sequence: CASSLYPGEYGYTF. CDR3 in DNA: TGTGCCAGCAGCTTATACCCAGGGGAGTATGGCTACACCTTC.

In DNA form, the CDR3 reads TGTGCCACCAGCAGAGATAGCTTCTACGAGCAGTACTTC. This codes for CATSRDSFYEQYF. The V gene is TRBV15, the J gene TRBJ2-7; no reliable D call. Germline V gene lookup returns CDR1 LNHNV and CDR2 YYDKDF (reference sequence). This CDR3 is 13 amino acids long. The ends were cut back, 0 bases at V and 3 bases at J, with 6 bases in the middle.

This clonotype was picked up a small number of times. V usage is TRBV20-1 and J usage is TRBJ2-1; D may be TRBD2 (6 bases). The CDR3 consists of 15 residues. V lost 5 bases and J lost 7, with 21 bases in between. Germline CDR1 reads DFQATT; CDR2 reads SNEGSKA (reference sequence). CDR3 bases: TGCAGTGCTCCCCCAGCGGGCAAGGGTCAGAATGAGCAGTTCTTC. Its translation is CSAPPAGKGQNEQFF.

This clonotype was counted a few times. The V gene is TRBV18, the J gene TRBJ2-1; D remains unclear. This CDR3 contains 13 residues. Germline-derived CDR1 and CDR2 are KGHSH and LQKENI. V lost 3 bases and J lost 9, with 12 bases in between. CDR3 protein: CASSPGWTGEQFF. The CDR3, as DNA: TGTGCCAGCTCACCGGGGTGGACGGGTGAGCAGTTCTTC.

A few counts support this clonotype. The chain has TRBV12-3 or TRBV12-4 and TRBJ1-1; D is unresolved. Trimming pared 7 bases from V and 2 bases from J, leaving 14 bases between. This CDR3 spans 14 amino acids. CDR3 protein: CASTVGFQNTEAFF. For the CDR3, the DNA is TGTGCCAGCACGGTCGGCTTTCAAAACACTGAAGCTTTCTTT.

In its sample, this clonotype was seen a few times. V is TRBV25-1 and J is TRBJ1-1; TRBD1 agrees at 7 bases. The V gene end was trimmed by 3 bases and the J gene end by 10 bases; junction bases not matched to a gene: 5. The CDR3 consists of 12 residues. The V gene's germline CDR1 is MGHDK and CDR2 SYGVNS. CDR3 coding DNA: TGTGCCAGCAGTGAGGACAGGCTCGGAGCTTTCTTT. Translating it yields CASSEDRLGAFF. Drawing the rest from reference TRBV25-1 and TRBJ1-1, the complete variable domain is EADIYQTPRYLVIGTGKKITLECSQTMGHDKMYWYQQDPGMELHLIHYSYGVNSTEKGDLSSESTVSRIRTEHFPLTLESARPSHTSQYLCASSEDRLGAFFGQGTRLTVV.